This note documents a single T cell receptor beta chain sequence. This specimen belongs to a study of blood T cell repertoires in COVID-19. The method was immunoSEQ multiplex PCR; TCRdb's version includes in-frame clones alone and lacks a portion of them. The sample lists approximately 200,000 clones; roughly 80% were seen once. V was trimmed by 0 bases and J by 5 bases, leaving 10 bases between them. The germline V gene has CDR1 LNHNV and CDR2 YYDKDF (reference sequence). This CDR3 spans 14 amino acids. V and J are TRBV15 and TRBJ1-2, with unresolved D. The sequence was collected from a woman aged 40 to 50 with acute COVID-19. Material: PBMCs or T cells enriched from blood (not recorded which). The CDR3 here is CATSRDTAGYGYTF. CDR3 DNA: TGTGCCACCAGCAGAGACACCGCGGGGTATGGCTACACCTTC.